Listed here are 5 T cell receptor beta chains from one sample, sequenced in a study of type 1 regulatory T cells. The antigens of these receptors remain unknown. Each CDR3 protein is one row after TCRdb ran MiXCR on the reads. Of about 42,000 distinct CDR3 sequences listed, less than 15% are singletons. The sequencing sample was made of cultured non-Tr1 T cells, either the whole culture or a sorted T cell fraction (not recorded which). Receptors originate from a human donor in good health.

This chain connects TRBV6-1 to TRBJ2-7, with 7 bases fitting TRBD1. V was clipped by 3 bases and J by 5 bases; unmatched bases: 7. CDR1 is MNHNS, CDR2 SASEGT, per germline. This CDR3 is 14 amino acids long. CDR3 residues: CASSDISRGNEQYF. CDR3 in DNA: TGTGCCAGCAGTGATATATCCAGGGGGAACGAGCAGTACTTC.

This clonotype was picked up a small number of times. CDR3: CASSQGQGTGELFF. Here the CDR3 DNA reads TGTGCCAGTAGTCAGGGGCAGGGCACCGGGGAGCTGTTTTTT. The gene calls are TRBV19 and TRBJ2-2, with a weak D call TRBD1 (6 bases). Trimming cost V 5 bases and J 4 bases, with 11 bases left between them. Germline V gives CDR1 LNHDA, CDR2 SQIVND (reference sequence). There are 14 residues in the CDR3.

The chain joins TRBV10-3 to TRBJ2-2; D not resolved. The germline V gene encodes CDR1 ENHRY and CDR2 SYGVKD. V gave up 3 bases and J gave up 5 bases, with 13 bases separating them. The CDR3 is 15 amino acids. The CDR3 region is CAISDTLASTGELFF. The CDR3, as DNA: TGTGCCATCAGTGACACCTTAGCCTCTACCGGGGAGCTGTTTTTT.

This clonotype was detected only a few times. V usage is TRBV7-8 and J usage is TRBJ2-7; possibly TRBD1 or TRBD2 for D (6 bases each). The CDR3 is 14 amino acids. V dropped 5 bases and J dropped 2 bases, with 13 bases sitting between them. Per the germline V gene, CDR1 is SGHVS and CDR2 is FQNEAQ. DNA of the CDR3: TGTGCCAGCAGCCCCCAGGGGACTGCCTACGAGCAGTACTTC. It translates to CASSPQGTAYEQYF.

The chain couples TRBV7-2 to TRBJ2-1; D not resolved. V dropped 5 bases and J dropped 1 base, with 9 bases sitting between them. Germline assignment: CDR1 SGHTA and CDR2 FQGNSA. This CDR3 contains 14 residues. The DNA for the CDR3 is TGTGCCAGCAGCCCCGCACGATCCTACAATGAGCAGTTCTTC. This codes for CASSPARSYNEQFF.